Below are 25 T cell receptor beta chains sequenced from a single sample in a study of blood T cell repertoires in COVID-19 (TCRdb year 2020). Libraries were constructed by the immunoSEQ multiplex PCR assay. What TCRdb holds here is the immuneACCESS table cut down to in-frame rearrangements. Part of the clones is not present; checked against another copy, under half of the missing clones reflect an unresolved V gene, and the others are unexplained. The sample profile shows 30,000 to 40,000 clones; approximately 91% of them were found once. More than 13% of the sample is in the top ten clones. What was sequenced was peripheral blood. All receptors derive from a human donor with active COVID-19. The donor label of this sample is uncertain.

The chain couples TRBV11-2 to TRBJ2-1, with D maybe TRBD2 (7 bases). CDR1 and CDR2 (germline): SGHAT, FQNNGV. This CDR3 is built from 16 residues. V lost 4 bases and J lost 0, with 13 bases in between. Here the CDR3 DNA reads TGTGCCAGCAGCTCCCGGGGGGACATCTCCTACAATGAGCAGTTCTTC. Its protein is CASSSRGDISYNEQFF.

This rearrangement joins TRBV3-1 (or the pseudogene TRBV3-2) to TRBJ2-7; 9 positions match TRBD2. The V and J ends lost 4 bases and 5 bases, in that order; junction bases with no gene match: 9. CDR3 length: 15 amino acids. Per germline, CDR1 LGHDT and CDR2 YNNKEL (reference sequence). The CDR3 DNA is TGTGCCAGCAGCCTATTAGCGGGGGCGTACGACGAGCAGTACTTC. Translating gives CASSLLAGAYDEQYF.

The count of this clone is one. This chain uses TRBV19 with TRBJ2-5, with TRBD2 identical over 9 bases. Germline CDR1 reads LNHDA; CDR2 reads SQIVND (reference sequence). Trimming cost V 9 bases and J 3 bases; bases outside gene matches: 8. CDR3 length equals 14 residues. This CDR3 reads CASQKRGAKETQYF. The CDR3 DNA is TGTGCCAGCCAAAAGCGGGGGGCCAAAGAGACCCAGTACTTC.

The genes are TRBV7-8 and TRBJ1-3; D ambiguous. From germline, CDR1 is SGHVS and CDR2 FQNEAQ. The CDR3 runs 14 residues. V was trimmed by 0 bases and J by 3 bases, leaving 6 bases between them. CDR3 amino acids: CASSLAGFGNTIYF. The CDR3 DNA reads TGTGCCAGCAGCTTAGCGGGCTTTGGAAACACCATATATTTT.

The rearrangement joins TRBV7-2 to TRBJ1-4; 9 bases are shared with TRBD1. This CDR3 region has 18 residues. Germline assignment: CDR1 SGHTA and CDR2 FQGNSA. The J segment lost 8 bases and the V segment lost 5 bases, leaving 18 bases of the junction unmatched. The CDR3 loop is CASSPAGTGRAYDEKLFF. The CDR3 bases are TGTGCCAGCAGCCCTGCCGGGACAGGGAGAGCCTACGACGAAAAACTGTTTTTT.

The chain links TRBV6-6 to TRBJ1-2; tentative D call: TRBD1 (5 bases). The CDR3 contains 16 residues. V shed 2 bases and J shed 2 bases, with 15 bases lying between them. Germline CDR1 and CDR2: MNHNY and SVGAGI (reference sequence). Written as DNA, the CDR3 is TGTGCCAGCAGTTACGGTCAGGGAATCCTGAACTATGGCTACACCTTC. Translation: CASSYGQGILNYGYTF.

J is TRBJ1-1 and V is TRBV18, with D hard to call. Deletions cut 1 base from V and 5 bases from J, with 14 bases between. The CDR3 sequence is 15 residues long. CDR1 KGHSH and CDR2 LQKENI come from the germline V gene. The CDR3 nucleotides are TGTGCCAGCTCACCACTTGACACGGGAGGTACTGAAGCTTTCTTT. This encodes CASSPLDTGGTEAFF.

The V and J genes are TRBV4-3 and TRBJ2-3; 7 nucleotides match TRBD1. CDR3 length: 15 residues. CDR1 is LGHNA and CDR2 is YSLEER in the germline V gene. After removal of 2 bases from V and 5 bases from J, the junction contained 7 bases not matched to a gene. In DNA, the CDR3 is TGCGCCAGCAGCCAACTTGCCACAGGGGTAGATACGCAGTATTTT. This gives the protein CASSQLATGVDTQYF.

V and J are TRBV7-9 and TRBJ2-5, with TRBD1 identical over 10 bases. The CDR3 has 16 residues. The germline V gene encodes CDR1 SEHNR and CDR2 FQNEAQ (reference sequence). Losses at the gene ends were 5 bases for V and 6 bases for J; bases not matched to a gene: 12. CDR3 region: CASSPASGDRGKTQYF. CDR3 DNA: TGTGCCAGCAGCCCCGCCAGCGGGGACAGGGGAAAGACCCAGTACTTC.

The rearrangement links TRBV19 to TRBJ1-1; 7 positions agree with TRBD1. The CDR3 extends over 16 amino acids. V was pared by 2 bases and J by 1 base, with 7 bases of the junction left unmatched. The germline V gene encodes CDR1 LNHDA and CDR2 SQIVND (reference sequence). The CDR3 region is CASSIRTGLRNTEAFF. The CDR3 coding sequence is TGTGCCAGTAGTATAAGGACAGGCCTGAGGAACACTGAAGCTTTCTTT.

The chain links TRBV7-9 to TRBJ2-5; 11 bases fit TRBD1. V was pared by 1 base and J by 4 bases, with 5 bases of the junction left unmatched. The CDR3 is made up of 16 amino acids. In germline, CDR1 is SEHNR, CDR2 FQNEAQ (reference sequence). This CDR3 reads CASSLEGTGGRETQYF. The CDR3 DNA follows: TGTGCCAGCAGCTTAGAGGGGACAGGGGGTCGAGAGACCCAGTACTTC.

V and J are TRBV11-2 and TRBJ2-7; TRBD1 matches at 11 bases. V gave up 5 bases and J gave up 6 bases; unmatched junction bases: 6. Looked up from germline, CDR1 is SGHAT and CDR2 is FQNNGV. The CDR3 loop spans 14 amino acids. The CDR3, as DNA: TGTGCCAGCAGCCATGGACAGGGGGCAAGCGAGCAGTACTTC. Amino acids: CASSHGQGASEQYF.

This clone occurred a few times. The chain joins TRBV7-6 to TRBJ1-1; D gene unclear. V lost 4 bases to trimming and J lost 1 base, with 13 bases between them. CDR1 SGHVS and CDR2 FNYEAQ come from the germline V gene. CDR3 size: 15 residues. The DNA for the CDR3 is TGTGCCAGCAGCTCACTTTTTGGCGGGAACACTGAAGCTTTCTTT. It yields the protein CASSSLFGGNTEAFF.

The V call is TRBV5-5, the J call TRBJ1-1, with 7 bases identical to TRBD1. This CDR3 has 13 residues. Germline V gene data show CDR1 as SGHKS and CDR2 as YYEKEE (reference sequence). Trimming cost V 8 bases and J 4 bases; bases outside gene matches: 8. The CDR3 spells CASRTGDITEAFF. The DNA for the CDR3 is TGTGCCAGTAGAACAGGGGACATCACTGAAGCTTTCTTT.

This clone turned up a few times. The V call is TRBV7-9, the J call TRBJ2-3; 7 nucleotides line up with TRBD1. The CDR3 consists of 16 residues. Germline CDR1 reads SEHNR; CDR2 reads FQNEAQ (reference sequence). Trimming at V came to 3 bases and at J to 2 bases, leaving 8 bases not matched to a gene. The DNA of the CDR3 is TGTGCCAGCAGCTTGGATGACAGGGCCTACACAGATACGCAGTATTTT. Residues: CASSLDDRAYTDTQYF.

V and J are TRBV5-4 and TRBJ2-2; 11 bases agree with TRBD2. Germline loops: CDR1 SGHNT, CDR2 YYREEE (reference sequence). The length of the CDR3 is 16 residues. The ends lost 2 bases at V and 5 bases at J; junction bases unmatched: 5. CDR3 protein: CASSFVAGGPTGELFF. The DNA for the CDR3 is TGTGCCAGCAGCTTCGTAGCGGGGGGGCCTACCGGGGAGCTGTTTTTT. Based on the CDR3 plus reference TRBV5-4 and TRBJ2-2, the full variable domain is ETGVTQSPTHLIKTRGQQVTLRCSSQSGHNTVSWYQQALGQGPQFIFQYYREEENGRGNFPPRFSGLQFPNYSSELNVNALELDDSALYLCASSFVAGGPTGELFFGEGSRLTVL.

This chain connects TRBV7-2 to TRBJ1-5, with D possibly being TRBD1 (5 bases). CDR3 length equals 14 residues. Germline V gene sequence: CDR1 SGHTA, CDR2 FQGNSA. The V end was cut by 5 bases, the J end by 1 base, with 9 bases between. The CDR3 sequence: CASSKTGSNQPQHF. CDR3 nucleotide sequence: TGTGCCAGCAGCAAAACAGGAAGCAATCAGCCCCAGCATTTT.

The chain recombines TRBV6-2 or TRBV6-3 with TRBJ1-6, with a possible D match to TRBD1 (5 bases). The CDR3 extends over 15 amino acids. The germline V gene encodes CDR1 MNHEY and CDR2 SVGEGT. Trimming removed 0 bases at V and 11 bases at J, with 14 bases between. CDR3 amino acids: CASSYSTQGTTPLHF. The CDR3, as DNA: TGTGCCAGCAGTTACTCGACGCAGGGTACGACACCCCTCCACTTT.

The V and J genes are TRBV28 and TRBJ1-2; no definite D call. There are 13 residues in the CDR3. Looked up from germline, CDR1 is MDHEN and CDR2 is SYDVKM. V was trimmed by 5 bases and J by 0 bases, leaving 7 bases between them. CDR3 coding DNA: TGTGCCAGCAGTGGCATACCTAACTATGGCTACACCTTC. Amino acids: CASSGIPNYGYTF.

This chain links TRBV10-3 with TRBJ2-7, with 10 bases lining up with TRBD2. This CDR3 contains 16 residues. Germline V lookup: CDR1 ENHRY, CDR2 SYGVKD. V lost 7 bases to trimming and J lost 0 bases; unmatched junction nucleotides: 9. The CDR3 sequence: CAIKKELAGTSYEQYF. The DNA for the CDR3 is TGTGCCATCAAAAAAGAACTAGCGGGGACCTCCTACGAGCAGTACTTC.

This clone was counted a single time. One end of the junction fails to match germline, which may point to a read error. The J gene is TRBJ2-1, the V gene TRBV6-5; D perhaps matches TRBD2 (6 bases). The CDR3 is made up of 15 amino acids. Germline V gene data show CDR1 as MNHEY and CDR2 as SVGAGI. CDR3 sequence: CASSHSGTPTLGQFF. The DNA of the CDR3 is TGTGCCAGCAGTCACTCCGGGACTCCCACCCTCGGGCAGTTCTTC.

The chain combines TRBV6-6 with TRBJ2-3; D remains ambiguous. Germline loops: CDR1 MNHNY, CDR2 SVGAGI (reference sequence). The CDR3 is made up of 14 amino acids. The CDR3, as DNA: TGTCCCCGCCCAGGCCGGCGAATCACAGATACGCAGTATTTT. Its protein product is CPRPGRRITDTQYF.

This clone was detected once. This chain connects TRBV9 to TRBJ2-2; 8 positions match TRBD1. V lost 1 base to trimming and J lost 0 bases; unmatched junction nucleotides: 8. The germline gives CDR1 SGDLS, CDR2 YYNGEE. CDR3 length: 18 residues. CDR3 in amino acids: CASSVQPPTGANTGELFF. CDR3 in DNA: TGTGCCAGCAGCGTACAGCCCCCGACAGGGGCGAACACCGGGGAGCTGTTTTTT.

The gene calls are TRBV7-2 and TRBJ1-3; no reliable D call. CDR3 length equals 15 residues. Germline V gene lookup returns CDR1 SGHTA and CDR2 FQGNSA. V was clipped by 1 base and J by 4 bases, with 11 bases between them. This chain's CDR3 is CASSLGIGVGNTIYF. The CDR3 bases are TGTGCCAGCAGCTTAGGGATCGGGGTAGGAAACACCATATATTTT.

V usage is TRBV6-5 and J usage is TRBJ1-1; D might be TRBD1 (6 bases). CDR1 MNHEY and CDR2 SVGAGI come from the germline V gene. The V gene lost 6 bases and the J gene lost 12 bases, with 17 bases spanning the gap. The CDR3 loop spans 12 amino acids. CDR3 residues: CASRPSGARPFF. The DNA of the CDR3 is TGTGCCAGCAGGCCCTCAGGGGCCCGGCCTTTCTTT.